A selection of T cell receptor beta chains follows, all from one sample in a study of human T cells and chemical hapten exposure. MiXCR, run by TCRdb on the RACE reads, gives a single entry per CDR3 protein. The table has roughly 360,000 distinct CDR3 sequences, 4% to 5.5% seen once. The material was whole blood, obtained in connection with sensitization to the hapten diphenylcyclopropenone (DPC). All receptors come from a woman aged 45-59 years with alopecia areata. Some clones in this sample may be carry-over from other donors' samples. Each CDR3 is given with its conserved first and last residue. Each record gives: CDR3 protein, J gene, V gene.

CASSRPGQGAQPQHF TRBJ1-5 TRBV28
CASGFTQSGTNEKLFF TRBJ1-4 TRBV6-5
CSARPGQNTEAFF TRBJ1-1 TRBV20-1
CASSENRDTEAFF TRBJ1-1 TRBV6-1
CASSEGWNEQFF TRBJ2-1 TRBV9
CASNDRGFEAFF TRBJ1-1 TRBV6-5
CASSPVDSGFYEQYF TRBJ2-7 TRBV6-2/TRBV6-3
CAWSVQGGQPQHF TRBJ1-5 TRBV30
CASSLAWASTDTQYF TRBJ2-3 TRBV11-1
CASSLGGDSQPQHF TRBJ1-5 TRBV5-1
CATSETGLAAYNEQFF TRBJ2-1 TRBV24-1
CASSYTPSWEQYF TRBJ2-7 TRBV6-5
CSARPPSGTGVTGELFF TRBJ2-2 TRBV29-1
CASSIGTVTNQPQHF TRBJ1-5 TRBV19
CSADSGTGGVGYGYTF TRBJ1-2 TRBV20-1
CSASGLAGGNEQFF TRBJ2-1 TRBV20-1
CSGAMNTEAFF TRBJ1-1 TRBV29-1
CASSELRDSPLHF TRBJ1-6 TRBV6-1
CASSVGGGAYEQYF TRBJ2-7 TRBV9
CASSLEGGQDTQYF TRBJ2-3 TRBV7-9
CASSPSGRAREQYF TRBJ2-7 TRBV28
CASSSQRQGGTEAFF TRBJ1-1 TRBV5-5
CASSPQGVWSPLHF TRBJ1-6 TRBV12-3/TRBV12-4
CASSQVTSGVYNEQFF TRBJ2-1 TRBV14
CASSPTLVASSYEQYF TRBJ2-7 TRBV7-2
CASIRTSGTYEQYF TRBJ2-7 TRBV6-2/TRBV6-3
CSVAAGTGSEKLFF TRBJ1-4 TRBV29-1
CASSQDSTSVEQYF TRBJ2-7 TRBV4-2
CASSLRASGGAGTGELFF TRBJ2-2 TRBV7-8
CATTWGQGATYEQYF TRBJ2-7 TRBV15
CATTGTGSFDGYTF TRBJ1-2 TRBV2
CAVIQGDTIYF TRBJ1-3 TRBV10-3
CASSWDRGSGANVLTF TRBJ2-6 TRBV5-1
CASTQGAVQNIQYF TRBJ2-4 TRBV12-3/TRBV12-4
CASSLATTGGVGQPQHF TRBJ1-5 TRBV7-9
CASSRGPPRGPDTQYF TRBJ2-3 TRBV6-5
CASSLGILAGAITDTQYF TRBJ2-3 TRBV11-2
CASSPEVRAEAFF TRBJ1-1 TRBV13
CASSHGPDYEQYF TRBJ2-7 TRBV3-1
CSARGGHANTGELFF TRBJ2-2 TRBV20-1
CASSIDLTGWDNEQFF TRBJ2-1 TRBV19
CASSQDQGTGVLNEQFF TRBJ2-1 TRBV4-2